This TCR beta chain originates from a study of blood T cell repertoires in COVID-19. The CDR3 contains 12 residues. The germline V gene has CDR1 MNHEY and CDR2 SVGAGI. Trimming left V 7 bases short and J 5 bases short, with 11 bases between. Residents of approximately 25 US areas, aged roughly 18 to 89 years, made up the participants. Donors in Cohort 3 who had recovered were those with two negative PCRs, healthcare professional clearance, or resolution of their symptoms. Produced via immunoSEQ multiplex PCR; TCRdb's table is partial and in-frame only. Of about 350,000 clones listed, about 90% are singletons. A remark on this clone: The sample has other DNA sequences that encode this CDR3 too.

The V gene is TRBV6-5, the J gene TRBJ1-2; D is unresolved. This receptor was obtained from a woman aged 25 to 39 who had recovered from COVID-19. The sample taken for sequencing was PBMCs or T cells enriched from blood (not recorded which). The CDR3 region has the DNA TGTGCCAGCACCCTAGGAGGGTATGGCTACACCTTC. Its translation: CASTLGGYGYTF.